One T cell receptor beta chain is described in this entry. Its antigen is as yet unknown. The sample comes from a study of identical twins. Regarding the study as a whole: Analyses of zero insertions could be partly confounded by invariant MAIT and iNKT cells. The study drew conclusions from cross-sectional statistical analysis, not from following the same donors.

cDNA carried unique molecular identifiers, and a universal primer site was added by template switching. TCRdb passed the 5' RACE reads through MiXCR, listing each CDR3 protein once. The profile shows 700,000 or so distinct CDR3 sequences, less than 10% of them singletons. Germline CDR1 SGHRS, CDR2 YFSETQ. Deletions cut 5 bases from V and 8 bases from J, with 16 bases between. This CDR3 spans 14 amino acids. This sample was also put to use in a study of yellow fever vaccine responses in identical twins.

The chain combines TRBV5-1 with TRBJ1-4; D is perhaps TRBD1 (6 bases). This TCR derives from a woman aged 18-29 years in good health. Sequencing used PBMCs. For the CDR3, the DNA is TGCGCCAGCAGGCTAACAGGGACGGGCGAAAAACTGTTTTTT. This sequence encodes CASRLTGTGEKLFF.